This T cell receptor beta chain was sequenced for a study of identical twins. A single record per CDR3 protein comes from TCRdb applying MiXCR to the 5' RACE reads. The sample includes 450,000 or so distinct CDR3 sequences, roughly an eighth of them seen just once. This clonotype was detected a few times. V lost 4 bases and J 5 bases, leaving 13 bases between the germline ends. The germline CDR1 and CDR2 sequences are SGHRS and YFSETQ. This CDR3 has 14 amino acids. These data were also filed under a second study, of yellow fever vaccine responses in identical twins.

Sequences were obtained from CD4+ T cells sorted from blood. The clonotype was recovered from a woman in her late teens or twenties in good health. The genes are TRBV5-1 and TRBJ2-1, with no clear D. CDR3: CASSPGLGNNEQFF. For the CDR3, the DNA is TGCGCCAGCAGCCCTGGCCTAGGGAACAATGAGCAGTTCTTC.